This paragraph covers one T cell receptor (beta chain) sequence. The target antigen is unknown. The sample comes from a study of response to subunit inactivated influenza vaccine. Study results and limitations: Seasonal influenza vaccination, on each occasion, was suggested by the authors to recruit few new T cells.

TCRdb independently ran MiXCR on the RT-PCR reads; one entry per CDR3 protein. Here the sample spans around 750,000 distinct CDR3 sequences, 21% being singletons. V trimming: 0 bases; J trimming: 2 bases; junction bases outside the gene matches: 4. The CDR3 covers 17 residues. Germline V gene data show CDR1 as MGHRA and CDR2 as YSYEKL. The receptor comes from a man aged 50-59 years who received an inactivated influenza vaccine. The J gene is TRBJ2-3, the V gene TRBV4-1; the match to TRBD2 covers 11 bases. The sequencing here drew on PBMCs from blood, taken roughly 5 days after vaccination. CDR3 DNA sequence: TGCGCCAGCAGCCAAGATACTAGCGGGGGTATCACAGATACGCAGTATTTT. It translates to CASSQDTSGGITDTQYF.